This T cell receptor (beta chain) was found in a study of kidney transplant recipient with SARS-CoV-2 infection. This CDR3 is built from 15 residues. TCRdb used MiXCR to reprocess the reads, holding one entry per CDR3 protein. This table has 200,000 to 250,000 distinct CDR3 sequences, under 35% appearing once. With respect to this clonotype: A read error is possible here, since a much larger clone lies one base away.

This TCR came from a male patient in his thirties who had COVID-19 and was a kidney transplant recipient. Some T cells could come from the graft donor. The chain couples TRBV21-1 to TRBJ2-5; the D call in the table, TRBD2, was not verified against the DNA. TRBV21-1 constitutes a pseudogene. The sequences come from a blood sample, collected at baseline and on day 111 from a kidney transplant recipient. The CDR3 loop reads CATRVERGEIETQYF. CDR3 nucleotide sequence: TGTGCCACCCGGGTCGAGCGGGGGGAGATCGAGACCCAGTACTTC.